The 30 T cell receptor beta chains in this list originate from one sample, sequenced in a study of CD8+CD57+ T cells in acquired aplastic anemia. Genomic DNA templated the TCR beta VDJ and CDR3 profiling. One entry per CDR3 protein, called by TCRdb with MiXCR from the reads. Altogether some 180,000 distinct CDR3 sequences are present, 45% to 60% being singletons, with the ten largest covering approximately 12%. Patients chosen for sequencing had shown CD8+CD57+ cell expansion by flow cytometry. Sequencing was done on a sample of sorted CD4+, CD8+, or CD8+CD57+ T cells (not recorded which) from PBMCs. The receptors stem from a human donor with aplastic anemia.

This sequence joins TRBV7-2 and TRBJ1-4; no firm D call. Germline V CDR1 and CDR2: SGHTA, FQGNSA. The V gene lost 4 bases and the J gene lost 0 bases, with 9 bases spanning the gap. This CDR3 is built from 15 residues. As DNA, the CDR3 is TGTGCCAGCAGCTCGGGCGTTGCAACTAATGAAAAACTGTTTTTT. It translates to CASSSGVATNEKLFF.

This clonotype was recorded at least ten times. CDR3 sequence: CASSERANTEAFF. The CDR3 nucleotides read TGTGCCAGCAGTGAAAGGGCGAACACTGAAGCTTTCTTT. The chain joins TRBV2 to TRBJ1-1; D is unresolved. V was cut by 2 bases and J by 1 base, with 5 bases left in between. The length of the CDR3 is 13 residues. Germline V gene sequence: CDR1 SNHLY, CDR2 FYNNEI. Using reference TRBV2 and TRBJ1-1 for the parts outside the CDR3, the full variable domain is EPEVTQTPSHQVTQMGQEVILRCVPISNHLYFYWYRQILGQKVEFLVSFYNNEISEKSEIFDDQFSVERPDGSNFTLKIRSTKLEDSAMYFCASSERANTEAFFGQGTRLTVV.

This clonotype was seen many times. The V call is TRBV4-1, the J call TRBJ1-6, with D maybe TRBD1 (5 bases). This CDR3 is built from 17 residues. Germline loops: CDR1 MGHRA, CDR2 YSYEKL. Deletions cut 1 base from V and 10 bases from J, with 20 bases between. The CDR3 sequence: CASSQVINMGTNSPLHF. The CDR3 DNA reads as TGCGCCAGCAGCCAAGTCATAAACATGGGGACGAACTCACCCCTCCACTTT.

The V and J genes are TRBV12-3 or TRBV12-4 and TRBJ2-1; D is perhaps TRBD1 (6 bases). The V gene lost 7 bases and the J gene lost 0 bases, with 10 bases spanning the gap. The CDR3 spans 14 residues. The CDR3 bases are TGTGCCAGCATCCAGGGGAGCTCCTACAATGAGCAGTTCTTC. This codes for CASIQGSSYNEQFF.

This clonotype was seen repeatedly, ten times or more. The chain couples TRBV20-1 to TRBJ2-3; 12 nucleotides line up with TRBD2. CDR3 length: 17 amino acids. Trimming removed 3 bases from V and 2 bases from J; junction bases left unmatched: 9. Germline V gene lookup returns CDR1 DFQATT and CDR2 SNEGSKA (reference sequence). The CDR3 DNA reads as TGCAGTGCTAGTAAAGCTAGCGGGGGGGGGCCCACAGATACGCAGTATTTT. Protein: CSASKASGGGPTDTQYF.

At least ten counts were recorded for this clonotype. The V and J genes are TRBV20-1 and TRBJ2-2; TRBD2 agrees at 8 bases. Germline loops: CDR1 DFQATT, CDR2 SNEGSKA (reference sequence). CDR3 size: 15 residues. The V and J ends lost 6 bases and 5 bases, in that order; junction bases with no gene match: 11. The DNA of the CDR3 is TGCAGTGCCAGATACGGGGGGGCGGAGACCGGGGAGCTGTTTTTT. It yields the protein CSARYGGAETGELFF.

This clonotype has more than one count but fewer than ten. The chain combines TRBV2 with TRBJ1-5; D not resolved. The germline CDR1 and CDR2 sequences are SNHLY and FYNNEI. The CDR3 is 12 amino acids. The V end lost 6 bases, the J end lost 3 bases, and 6 bases lay between the germline ends. CDR3 amino acids: CASRADNQPQHF. CDR3 sequence (DNA): TGTGCCAGCAGGGCAGACAATCAGCCCCAGCATTTT.

This chain uses TRBV24-1 with TRBJ1-2, with 7 bases aligning to TRBD1. Trimming cost V 5 bases and J 2 bases; bases outside gene matches: 4. Per the germline V gene, CDR1 is KGHDR and CDR2 is SFDVKD. The CDR3 is made up of 14 amino acids. The chain's CDR3 is CATSATGTNYGYTF. The CDR3 DNA follows: TGTGCCACCAGTGCGACAGGGACAAACTATGGCTACACCTTC.

This clonotype was observed many times. The V and J genes are TRBV10-3 and TRBJ2-3, with D perhaps TRBD1 or TRBD2 (7 bases each). CDR1 and CDR2 from the germline V gene are ENHRY and SYGVKD. V lost 2 bases and J lost 8, with 17 bases in between. This CDR3 has 15 amino acids. The CDR3 coding sequence is TGTGCCATCAGTGAGCCCAGGGGGGGTAGGGGTACGCAGTATTTT. Its protein product is CAISEPRGGRGTQYF.

In this sample, this clonotype turned up many times. The V call is TRBV4-1, the J call TRBJ1-1, with unresolved D. Trimming took off 1 base at V and 4 bases at J, with 13 bases between the two ends. Germline assignment: CDR1 MGHRA and CDR2 YSYEKL. This CDR3 is built from 15 residues. The CDR3 protein is CASSQGQAVGTEAFF. The DNA for the CDR3 is TGCGCCAGCAGCCAAGGTCAGGCGGTGGGCACTGAAGCTTTCTTT.

The V and J genes are TRBV2 and TRBJ2-5; 12 bases match TRBD1. CDR3 length: 16 amino acids. The germline V gene has CDR1 SNHLY and CDR2 FYNNEI. Trimming took 3 bases from V and 4 from J; bases not matched to a gene: 6. This chain's CDR3 is CASSDGGQGAGETQYF. CDR3 bases: TGTGCCAGCAGTGACGGGGGACAGGGGGCTGGAGAGACCCAGTACTTC.

The chain uses TRBV7-2 and TRBJ1-5, with D unclear. V was shortened by 4 bases and J by 6 bases, with 10 bases between the two germline ends. Germline CDR1 reads SGHTA; CDR2 reads FQGNSA. This CDR3 contains 13 residues. CDR3 sequence: CASSWSRGQPQHF. In DNA, the CDR3 is TGTGCCAGCAGCTGGTCAAGAGGTCAGCCCCAGCATTTT.

This clonotype occurred many times. The V gene is TRBV15, the J gene TRBJ1-4, with 11 bases lining up with TRBD1. With V trimmed by 6 bases and J by 7 bases, 7 bases remained unmatched. CDR1 is LNHNV and CDR2 is YYDKDF in the germline V gene (reference sequence). The CDR3 extends over 15 amino acids. The CDR3 sequence: CATRQDRGPGEKLFF. CDR3 nucleotides: TGTGCCACCAGACAGGACAGGGGGCCTGGTGAAAAACTGTTTTTT.

The CDR3 is CATRPWTSSEAFF. Here the CDR3 DNA reads TGTGCCACCCGTCCTTGGACTAGTTCTGAAGCTTTCTTT. This chain joins TRBV24-1 and TRBJ1-1; D uncertain. Germline loops: CDR1 KGHDR, CDR2 SFDVKD. Trimming removed 9 bases at V and 6 bases at J, with 16 bases between. This CDR3 region has 13 residues.

This clonotype was counted a few times. The chain combines TRBV20-1 with TRBJ2-1; D possibly corresponds to TRBD1 (5 bases). Germline-derived CDR1 and CDR2 are DFQATT and SNEGSKA (reference sequence). The germline V and J ends were trimmed by 4 bases and 8 bases, with 12 bases remaining between them. This CDR3 comprises 12 residues. DNA for the CDR3: TGCAGTGCTATGGACGCGACAGATGAGCAGTTCTTC. This codes for CSAMDATDEQFF.

The gene calls are TRBV29-1 and TRBJ2-2; a possible D gene is TRBD1 (5 bases). Germline CDR1 reads SQVTM; CDR2 reads ANQGSEA. V lost 2 bases, J lost 1 base, and 5 bases lay in between. The CDR3 runs to 13 residues. The CDR3 sequence: CSVETGNTGELFF. The CDR3 DNA reads TGCAGCGTTGAAACAGGGAACACCGGGGAGCTGTTTTTT.

The chain combines TRBV6-1 with TRBJ1-6; 7 nucleotides align to TRBD1. This CDR3 comprises 13 residues. Germline assignment: CDR1 MNHNS and CDR2 SASEGT. V was clipped by 7 bases and J by 18 bases; unmatched bases: 15. The CDR3 reads CASTLARGPRNHF. The CDR3 DNA reads as TGTGCCAGCACTCTAGCGAGGGGGCCGAGGAACCACTTT.

This sequence joins TRBV11-3 and TRBJ2-5; D is unresolved. Germline loops: CDR1 SGHNT, CDR2 YENEEA. The V gene lost 0 bases and the J gene lost 5 bases, with 10 bases spanning the gap. The CDR3 covers 14 residues. The CDR3 here is CASSLDESRETQYF. The CDR3 bases are TGTGCCAGCAGCTTAGATGAGAGCCGGGAGACCCAGTACTTC.

With regard to this clonotype: A read error may account for a junction end that differs from germline. The chain has TRBV11-1 and TRBJ2-3; maybe TRBD2 (5 bases). CDR3 length: 16 amino acids. CDR1 and CDR2 from the germline V gene are SGHAT and FQDESV (reference sequence). The CDR3 DNA follows: TGCGCCAGCAGCTTGGTTTTAGGCGGGAGCACAGATACGCAGTATTTT. Protein product: CASSLVLGGSTDTQYF. Drawing the rest from reference TRBV11-1 and TRBJ2-3, the complete variable domain is EAEVAQSPRYKITEKSQAVAFWCDPISGHATLYWYRQILGQGPELLVQFQDESVVDDSQLPKDRFSAERLKGVDSTLKIQPAELGDSAMYLCASSLVLGGSTDTQYFGPGTRLTVL.

This chain connects TRBV29-1 to TRBJ2-7; D may be TRBD2 (8 bases). V was clipped by 6 bases and J by 2 bases, with 17 bases between them. Germline V gene sequence: CDR1 SQVTM, CDR2 ANQGSEA. The CDR3 loop spans 14 amino acids. The CDR3 loop is CSVGGEQGTYEQYF. CDR3 nucleotide sequence: TGCAGCGTCGGGGGGGAACAGGGGACCTACGAGCAGTACTTC.

The CDR3 reads CASSRRDRFSNQPQHF. The CDR3 coding sequence is TGTGCCAGCAGCCGACGGGACAGGTTTAGCAATCAGCCCCAGCATTTT. The chain has TRBV9 and TRBJ1-5, with TRBD1 matching over 8 bases. The germline V gene has CDR1 SGDLS and CDR2 YYNGEE. Trimming removed 4 bases from V and 0 bases from J; junction bases left unmatched: 6. This CDR3 is 16 amino acids long. Complete variable domain (other parts from reference TRBV9 and TRBJ1-5): DSGVTQTPKHLITATGQRVTLRCSPRSGDLSVYWYQQSLDQGLQFLIQYYNGEERAKGNILERFSAQQFPDLHSELNLSSLELGDSALYFCASSRRDRFSNQPQHFGDGTRLSIL.

This clonotype was recorded at least ten times. The V gene is TRBV12-3 or TRBV12-4, the J gene TRBJ2-2; tentatively, D is TRBD1 (6 bases). Trimming removed 4 bases from V and 3 bases from J, with 12 bases in between. This CDR3 region has 15 residues. The CDR3: CASSSRGGDTGELFF. In nucleotides, the CDR3 is TGTGCCAGCAGTTCCCGAGGGGGAGACACCGGGGAGCTGTTTTTT.

The CDR3, as DNA: TGTGCCAGCGTCCTACGGGGATTGGTAATCGGGGAGCTGTTTTTT. It codes for CASVLRGLVIGELFF. The genes are TRBV12-3 or TRBV12-4 and TRBJ2-2, with D maybe TRBD2 (5 bases). Trimming left V 8 bases short and J 7 bases short, with 20 bases between. The CDR3 consists of 15 residues.

The table lists this clonotype with many counts. V is TRBV6-1 and J is TRBJ1-2; 9 bases match TRBD1. The germline V gene encodes CDR1 MNHNS and CDR2 SASEGT. J gave up 2 bases and V 5 bases, and 3 bases lay outside the gene matches. The CDR3 has 14 amino acids. In nucleotides, the CDR3 is TGTGCCAGCAGTCGGACAGGGGAGAACTATGGCTACACCTTC. It encodes CASSRTGENYGYTF.

This clonotype was found many times. This chain's CDR3 is CASSLTRRGPEQYF. The CDR3, as DNA: TGTGCCAGCAGTCTCACCCGCAGGGGGCCCGAGCAGTACTTC. The chain carries TRBV12-3 or TRBV12-4 and TRBJ2-7; 8 nucleotides match TRBD1. CDR3 size: 14 residues. V was pared by 5 bases and J by 6 bases, with 9 bases of the junction left unmatched.

CDR3 nucleotides: TGCGCCAGCAGTGAGACAGGGGAGGTTTGGGGCACCGCCGGGGAGCTGTTTTTT. Translated, it gives CASSETGEVWGTAGELFF. The chain is built from TRBV10-2 and TRBJ2-2, with D perhaps matching TRBD1 (7 bases). The V gene's germline CDR1 is WSHSY and CDR2 SAAADI. The CDR3 covers 18 residues. Trimming stripped 2 bases from V and 6 bases from J, with 22 bases between.

There are a few counts of this clonotype. This may stem from a read error, because a much larger clone lies one nucleotide away. This chain links TRBV19 with TRBJ1-5, with 9 bases fitting TRBD1. The CDR3 is made up of 13 amino acids. Germline lookup yields CDR1 LNHDA and CDR2 SQIVND (reference sequence). The CDR3 sequence is CACRGQGNQPQHF. CDR3 nucleotides: TGTGCCTGTAGGGGACAGGGTAATCAGCCCCAGCATTTT.

V gene TRBV9 combines with J gene TRBJ2-1; possible D gene TRBD2, 6 bases. This CDR3 is built from 15 residues. The V and J ends lost 0 bases and 2 bases respectively, with 9 bases between them. Germline CDR1 and CDR2: SGDLS and YYNGEE. In DNA, the CDR3 is TGTGCCAGCAGCGTAGGGCGGGGCCCCTACAATGAGCAGTTCTTC. This codes for CASSVGRGPYNEQFF.

This clonotype was seen many times. The V gene is TRBV9, the J gene TRBJ1-6; 10 nucleotides line up with TRBD1. The trim removed 0 bases at V and 12 bases at J, leaving 6 bases unmatched. CDR1 and CDR2 (germline): SGDLS, YYNGEE. CDR3 length equals 15 residues. Here the CDR3 DNA reads TGTGCCAGCAGCGTAGCCCCGACAGGGGGCTTACCCCTCCACTTT. This translates into CASSVAPTGGLPLHF.

This clonotype occurred a few times. The chain has TRBV19 and TRBJ1-2, with a tentative D call TRBD1 (5 bases). V was trimmed by 5 bases and J by 4 bases, leaving 11 bases between them. Per germline, CDR1 LNHDA and CDR2 SQIVND (reference sequence). This CDR3 spans 13 amino acids. This chain's CDR3 is CASSVGTAYGYTF. CDR3 bases: TGTGCCAGTAGTGTAGGGACGGCCTATGGCTACACCTTC.